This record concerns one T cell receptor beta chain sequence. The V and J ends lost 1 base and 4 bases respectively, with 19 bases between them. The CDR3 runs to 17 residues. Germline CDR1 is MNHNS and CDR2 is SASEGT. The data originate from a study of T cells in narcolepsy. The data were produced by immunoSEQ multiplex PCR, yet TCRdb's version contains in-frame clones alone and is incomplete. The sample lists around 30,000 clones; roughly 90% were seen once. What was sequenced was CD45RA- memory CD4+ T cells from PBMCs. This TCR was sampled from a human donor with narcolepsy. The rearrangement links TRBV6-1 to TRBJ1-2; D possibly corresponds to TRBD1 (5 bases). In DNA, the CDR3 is TGTGCCAGCAGTGAAGTAGTTGGGAAAGGACAACTCTATGGCTACACCTTC. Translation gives CASSEVVGKGQLYGYTF.